This T cell receptor (beta chain) is from a study of T cells after posttransplantation cyclophosphamide. Whole-study results and caveats: Later post-transplant blood repertoires were often dominated by donor CD8+ memory clones. Skin or GI-infiltrating T cells shared few TRB sequences with blood. Recipient CMV seropositivity and CMV reactivation strongly tracked TRB clonality.

Busulfan-fludarabine conditioning, marrow transplant, and cyclophosphamide on days +3 and +4 were administered. This CDR3 has 16 amino acids. The V gene's germline CDR1 is MGHRA and CDR2 YSYEKL. V was pared by 2 bases and J by 2 bases, with 6 bases of the junction left unmatched. This clone appeared many times. Its antigen is still unknown. Assay used: immunoSEQ multiplex PCR; TCRdb lists only in-frame clones, some missing. This sample carries roughly 15,000 clones, none of them present only once. Material: PBMCs, obtained 1,000 to 1,200 days after allogeneic stem cell transplant with posttransplant cyclophosphamide. This clonotype was obtained from a female patient aged 40-49 years who received an allogeneic stem cell transplant from a related donor, was CMV-positive, and had no GVHD. Some of these T cells may belong to the graft donor. V usage is TRBV4-1 and J usage is TRBJ1-3; TRBD1 matches at 7 bases. The CDR3 loop reads CASSQPGQEPGNTIYF. The CDR3 DNA follows: TGCGCCAGCAGCCAACCCGGACAGGAACCTGGAAACACCATATATTTT.